These 14 T cell receptor beta chains came from one sample sequenced in a study of T cells after yellow fever vaccination. TCRdb fed the 5' RACE reads into MiXCR, producing one record per CDR3 protein. Among some 320,000 distinct CDR3 sequences, roughly 4% were seen once, and the ten largest hold about 22%. The sample here was PBMCs, taken 5 days after the yellow fever booster vaccination. The receptors originated from a man aged 18 to 30 who received the YFV17D yellow fever vaccine.

The V and J genes are TRBV18 and TRBJ2-3, with D possibly TRBD1 on 6 matching bases. Per germline, CDR1 KGHSH and CDR2 LQKENI. The CDR3 covers 14 residues. Trimming pared 1 base from V and 6 bases from J, leaving 11 bases between. CDR3 in DNA: TGTGCCAGCTCACCACTTCCGGGACACGATACGCAGTATTTT. It is translated as CASSPLPGHDTQYF.

The chain couples TRBV4-2 to TRBJ1-6; tentatively, D is TRBD1 (5 bases). V was shortened by 1 base and J by 10 bases, with 17 bases between the two germline ends. Germline V lookup: CDR1 LGHNA, CDR2 YNFKEQ. This CDR3 spans 16 amino acids. The CDR3 spells CASSQAQGGLGSPLHF. The CDR3 coding sequence is TGTGCCAGCAGCCAAGCTCAGGGCGGCTTGGGGTCACCCCTCCACTTT.

This chain links TRBV20-1 with TRBJ1-1; D is unclear. The CDR3 totals 14 residues. V was shortened by 1 base and J by 5 bases, with 14 bases between the two germline ends. Per the germline V gene, CDR1 is DFQATT and CDR2 is SNEGSKA (reference sequence). Here the CDR3 reads CSARVEAVGTEAFF. The CDR3 coding sequence is TGCAGTGCTAGAGTTGAGGCGGTCGGAACTGAAGCTTTCTTT.

The sample holds many counts of this clonotype. CDR3 sequence: CAWSVTLGTEAFF. CDR3 DNA sequence: TGTGCCTGGAGCGTAACCCTAGGCACTGAAGCTTTCTTT. The gene calls are TRBV30 and TRBJ1-1; D gene ambiguous. The CDR3 has 13 residues. V was clipped by 3 bases and J by 4 bases, with 12 bases between them. Germline V gene lookup returns CDR1 GTSNPN and CDR2 SVGIG (reference sequence). Variable domain in full (rest from reference TRBV30 and TRBJ1-1): SQTIHQWPATLVQPVGSPLSLECTVEGTSNPNLYWYRQAAGRGLQLLFYSVGIGQISSEVPQNLSASRPQDRQFILSSKKLLLSDSGFYLCAWSVTLGTEAFFGQGTRLTVV.

This chain uses TRBV7-9 with TRBJ2-1, with 9 positions matching TRBD2. From germline, CDR1 is SEHNR and CDR2 FQNEAQ (reference sequence). The CDR3 loop spans 17 amino acids. V was clipped by 5 bases and J by 10 bases; unmatched bases: 18. The CDR3 DNA reads as TGTGCCAGCAGCGCCCTTGTGGGGCGGGGGGGCCTAGCCGAGCAGTTCTTC. This translates into CASSALVGRGGLAEQFF.

This clonotype was seen ten or more times. The genes are TRBV15 and TRBJ1-5; tentatively, D is TRBD1 (6 bases). The CDR3 is 15 residues long. Germline V gene sequence: CDR1 LNHNV, CDR2 YYDKDF (reference sequence). V was cut by 0 bases and J by 7 bases, with 13 bases left in between. CDR3 in DNA: TGTGCCACCAGCAGAGATGGGGGGGGCAGGCAGCCCCAGCATTTT. It encodes CATSRDGGGRQPQHF.

The rearrangement uses TRBV5-1 and TRBJ2-5; D perhaps matches TRBD2 (6 bases). V lost 1 base and J 5 bases, leaving 6 bases between the germline ends. CDR1 and CDR2 (germline): SGHRS, YFSETQ. The CDR3 totals 12 residues. The CDR3 DNA reads TGCGCCAGCAGCTTGACTAGCGAGACCCAGTACTTC. This translates into CASSLTSETQYF.

The CDR3 DNA sequence: TGTGCCAGCAGTTCCGCCGGGACAGGCAACACCATATATTTT. It codes for CASSSAGTGNTIYF. This chain links TRBV28 with TRBJ1-3, with TRBD1 matching 8 bases. The length of the CDR3 is 14 residues. Germline CDR1 and CDR2: MDHEN and SYDVKM. Trimming removed 4 bases from V and 7 bases from J; junction bases left unmatched: 6.

The V and J genes are TRBV20-1 and TRBJ1-1; D uncertain. The V and J ends lost 4 bases and 10 bases respectively, with 13 bases between them. The germline gives CDR1 DFQATT, CDR2 SNEGSKA (reference sequence). CDR3 length: 11 amino acids. Written as DNA, the CDR3 is TGCAGTGCTACCGACCAATTTGGAGCTTTCTTT. It is translated as CSATDQFGAFF.

This clonotype was counted between two and nine times. The CDR3 protein is CAIRKTLAELETQYF. The CDR3 DNA is TGTGCCATCAGGAAAACACTAGCAGAGCTAGAGACCCAGTACTTC. This rearrangement joins TRBV10-3 to TRBJ2-5; possibly TRBD2 for D (6 bases). This CDR3 has 15 amino acids. Germline V lookup: CDR1 ENHRY, CDR2 SYGVKD. V was pared by 6 bases and J by 4 bases, with 18 bases between.

This chain links TRBV3-1 with TRBJ1-5; D unclear. Germline assignment: CDR1 LGHDT and CDR2 YNNKEL (reference sequence). CDR3 size: 13 residues. V gave up 4 bases and J gave up 4 bases, with 8 bases separating them. The CDR3 spells CASSRQVNQPQHF. In nucleotides, the CDR3 is TGTGCCAGCAGCCGTCAGGTTAATCAGCCCCAGCATTTT. Full variable domain (missing parts from reference TRBV3-1 and TRBJ1-5): DTAVSQTPKYLVTQMGNDKSIKCEQNLGHDTMYWYKQDSKKFLKIMFSYNNKELIINETVPNRFSPKSPDKAHLNLHINSLELGDSAVYFCASSRQVNQPQHFGDGTRLSIL.

This clonotype was recorded at least ten times. In DNA, the CDR3 is TGTGCCAGCAGGAGCGCTAGCGTTAGATCAAGGGAGACCCAGTACTTC. It translates to CASRSASVRSRETQYF. The chain couples TRBV11-2 to TRBJ2-5; D is possibly TRBD2 (6 bases). With 6 bases removed from V and 5 bases from J, the gap between germline ends came to 22 bases. Germline CDR1 is SGHAT and CDR2 is FQNNGV. The CDR3 sequence is 16 residues long.

Ten or more counts support this clonotype. V gene TRBV6-5 combines with J gene TRBJ1-2, with 9 bases matching TRBD1. With V trimmed by 6 bases and J by 8 bases, 7 bases remained unmatched. CDR1 and CDR2 from the germline V gene are MNHEY and SVGAGI. CDR3 length equals 13 residues. The CDR3 coding sequence is TGTGCCAGCAGCCAACAGGGGGCGCGGGGCTACACCTTC. Amino acids: CASSQQGARGYTF.

This clonotype has just a few counts. The V call is TRBV5-1, the J call TRBJ1-1, with unresolved D. The CDR3 contains 14 residues. V shed 6 bases and J shed 0 bases, with 12 bases lying between them. Germline V gene lookup returns CDR1 SGHRS and CDR2 YFSETQ. The CDR3 region has the DNA TGCGCCAGCACCTTAACTCCGATGAACACTGAAGCTTTCTTT. It codes for CASTLTPMNTEAFF.